One sample yielded the 15 T cell receptor beta chains listed below, sequenced in a study of T cells in Graves' hyperthyroidism and ophthalmopathy. Researchers took RNA transcripts and amplified the TCR beta CDR3 regions from them. TCR CDR3 regions were first amplified by RT-PCR with HTBI primers. TCRdb passed the multiplex PCR reads through MiXCR, listing each CDR3 protein once. The sample holds some 300,000 distinct CDR3 sequences, roughly 17% seen once. The specimen was blood. These receptor sequences come from a man aged 25-45 years with Graves' hyperthyroidism.

This clonotype was seen only once. V usage is TRBV11-2 and J usage is TRBJ2-7; D not certain. This CDR3 comprises 12 residues. Germline V gives CDR1 SGHAT, CDR2 FQNNGV. Trimming took off 5 bases at V and 6 bases at J, with 11 bases between the two ends. The CDR3 spells CASSPPSGEQYF. Here the CDR3 DNA reads TGTGCCAGCAGCCCACCCTCGGGCGAGCAGTACTTC.

The table lists this clonotype with many counts. This sequence joins TRBV2 and TRBJ1-1; tentatively, D is TRBD1 (5 bases). V was clipped by 11 bases and J by 5 bases, with 15 bases between them. Germline V gene lookup returns CDR1 SNHLY and CDR2 FYNNEI. This CDR3 is 12 amino acids long. The chain's CDR3 is CAGQGLWTEAFF. The DNA of the CDR3 is TGTGCCGGCCAGGGCTTGTGGACTGAAGCTTTCTTT.

The chain employs TRBV9 and TRBJ2-7, with 7 bases identical to TRBD1. The V segment lost 4 bases and the J segment 2 bases; nucleotides outside the gene matches: 9. The CDR3 has 15 amino acids. Germline V lookup: CDR1 SGDLS, CDR2 YYNGEE. The CDR3 spells CASSNYSGTAYEQYF. CDR3 coding DNA: TGTGCCAGCAGCAACTATAGTGGGACAGCCTACGAGCAGTACTTC.

This clonotype came up many times. The chain employs TRBV3-1 and TRBJ2-1, with TRBD2 matching over 8 bases. This CDR3 is built from 17 residues. The V segment lost 4 bases and the J segment 4 bases; nucleotides outside the gene matches: 12. In germline, CDR1 is LGHDT, CDR2 YNNKEL (reference sequence). The CDR3 DNA reads as TGTGCCAGCAGCCTGTTCGGACTAGCCGGGTATTACAATGAGCAGTTCTTC. Translation gives CASSLFGLAGYYNEQFF.

A word on this clonotype: This clone may be a read error of a much larger clone one base away. The V gene is TRBV12-3 or TRBV12-4, the J gene TRBJ1-2, with unresolved D. The CDR3 is 15 residues long. In DNA, the CDR3 is TGTACCAGCAGTTTTAGGCTCGGGGTGGGCTATGGCTACACCTTC. Translating it yields CTSSFRLGVGYGYTF.

Ten or more counts support this clonotype. This sequence joins TRBV30 and TRBJ1-5; no clear D. This CDR3 spans 13 amino acids. Germline CDR1 reads GTSNPN; CDR2 reads SVGIG (reference sequence). V dropped 3 bases and J dropped 2 bases, with 8 bases sitting between them. DNA for the CDR3: TGTGCCTGGAGCTTGGGAGGCAATCAGCCCCAGCATTTT. As protein: CAWSLGGNQPQHF.

This clonotype was seen ten or more times. The V gene is TRBV6-1, the J gene TRBJ1-2; no clear D gene. CDR3 length: 12 amino acids. The V and J ends lost 2 bases and 5 bases respectively, with 6 bases between them. Germline-derived CDR1 and CDR2 are MNHNS and SASEGT. The CDR3 region has the DNA TGTGCCAGCAGTGAAAGGCGGTATGGCTACACCTTC. It codes for CASSERRYGYTF.

This clonotype was detected ten times or more. The chain uses TRBV30 and TRBJ2-1; D unresolved. CDR1 and CDR2 (germline): GTSNPN, SVGIG (reference sequence). Between the trimmed V and J ends, which lost 4 bases and 0 bases, there was a span of 13 bases. This CDR3 contains 15 residues. In DNA form, the CDR3 reads TGTGCCTGGATGACGCGGAAAAGCTCCTACAATGAGCAGTTCTTC. It yields the protein CAWMTRKSSYNEQFF.

This clonotype showed up just a few times. The chain combines TRBV27 with TRBJ1-2; tentatively, D is TRBD1 (5 bases). The CDR3 covers 13 residues. Trimming pared 4 bases from V and 2 bases from J, leaving 8 bases between. CDR1 and CDR2 (germline): MNHEY, SMNVEV (reference sequence). DNA for the CDR3: TGTGCCAGCAGTTGGAGGGGCAACTATGGCTACACCTTC. This translates into CASSWRGNYGYTF.

The J gene is TRBJ1-1, the V gene TRBV3-1; no firm D call. The V gene's germline CDR1 is LGHDT and CDR2 YNNKEL (reference sequence). Trimming removed 2 bases from V and 10 bases from J, with 8 bases in between. This CDR3 has 11 residues. CDR3 sequence: CASSQQGRAFF. The CDR3 DNA is TGTGCCAGCAGCCAACAAGGGAGAGCTTTCTTT.

There are many counts of this clonotype. The genes are TRBV7-2 and TRBJ1-5; D is perhaps TRBD1 (5 bases). The CDR3 contains 14 residues. V gave up 1 base and J gave up 9 bases, with 13 bases separating them. The germline V gene encodes CDR1 SGHTA and CDR2 FQGNSA. The DNA of the CDR3 is TGTGCCAGCAGCTTAGATGGGTCAGGGAGGCCCCAGCATTTT. Protein sequence: CASSLDGSGRPQHF. Together with reference TRBV7-2 and TRBJ1-5, the CDR3 gives the full variable domain: GAGVSQSPSNKVTEKGKDVELRCDPISGHTALYWYRQSLGQGLEFLIYFQGNSAPDKSGLPSDRFSAERTGGSVSTLTIQRTQQEDSAVYLCASSLDGSGRPQHFGDGTRLSIL.

The sample holds a few counts of this clonotype. V usage is TRBV7-3 and J usage is TRBJ1-2; 7 bases match TRBD1. J gave up 8 bases and V 5 bases, and 11 bases lay outside the gene matches. CDR1 SGHTA and CDR2 FQGTGA come from the germline V gene. This CDR3 has 14 residues. DNA of the CDR3: TGTGCCAGCAGCCCCGGGACAGTTGTAGGCGGCTACACCTTC. It is translated as CASSPGTVVGGYTF.

This clonotype appeared many times. V and J are TRBV20-1 and TRBJ2-1; TRBD2 aligns across 9 bases. This CDR3 spans 18 amino acids. CDR1 is DFQATT and CDR2 is SNEGSKA in the germline V gene (reference sequence). Trimming at V came to 5 bases and at J to 7 bases, leaving 21 bases not matched to a gene. CDR3 nucleotides: TGCAGTGCTCAGCGGGCTAGCGGGACCGGTACCGTTACAAATGAGCAGTTCTTC. This codes for CSAQRASGTGTVTNEQFF.

The sample holds many counts of this clonotype. The V and J genes are TRBV20-1 and TRBJ2-6; D gene ambiguous. The CDR3 length is 14 residues. V was cut by 5 bases and J by 2 bases, with 10 bases left in between. CDR1 is DFQATT, CDR2 SNEGSKA, per germline (reference sequence). The CDR3 loop reads CSAPLDPGANVLTF. CDR3 coding DNA: TGCAGTGCTCCCTTAGATCCTGGGGCCAACGTCCTGACTTTC.

The gene calls are TRBV3-1 and TRBJ1-3; D may be TRBD1 (6 bases). The CDR3 is made up of 14 amino acids. The germline gives CDR1 LGHDT, CDR2 YNNKEL (reference sequence). The V gene lost 8 bases and the J gene lost 2 bases, with 13 bases spanning the gap. The CDR3 DNA is TGTGCCAGCCGCCGACAGGTTACTGGAAACACCATATATTTT. This sequence encodes CASRRQVTGNTIYF.